This T cell receptor beta chain is drawn from a study of identical twins (dated by TCRdb to the mid-2010s). Notes on the research overall: To test whether fetal clonotypes persist, this study deep-sequenced TCR alpha and beta repertoires from monozygotic twins, from unrelated adults of various ages, and from cord blood. To rule out contamination, the twin experiments were replicated at different times with different library preparation protocols. The research as a whole found: In beta out-of-frame sequences, excess twin sharing was weaker, because having fewer shared sequences lowered the signal-to-noise ratio. Fewer insertions were carried by abundant cord blood beta clonotypes, a similar but weaker trend appeared in young adult naive repertoires, and no such trend appeared in memory repertoires. In monozygotic twins, out-of-frame TCR alpha sharing was systematically underestimated by recombination models, although the models agreed with sharing between unrelated individuals. Because the same donors could not be followed over many years, the conclusions depended on cross-sectional statistical analysis. Compared with coincidental sharing between unrelated individuals, out-of-frame TCR alpha sequences shared between twins showed an excess of sequences with low generation probability. Zero-insertion analyses could be partly confounded by invariant T cells such as MAIT and iNKT, although diverse VJ usage argued against such confounding for most clonotypes.

Every donor was a healthy Caucasian. Three pairs of female monozygotic twins, all aged about 18 to 30 years, were included in the twin cohort. CD4+ and CD8+ T cell populations were isolated with positive isolation kits from Invitrogen. Receptors were amplified or captured by 5' RACE. The sample was run on an Illumina HiSeq 2000. A universal primer binding site was introduced by template switching, and a unique molecular identifier was present in the final cDNA, enabling accurate counting of TCR cDNA molecules. Specific primers in the conserved constant-segment region were used to synthesize first-strand cDNA for the TCR alpha and beta chains. To control for contamination, every cDNA library carried two barcodes: a SMART-Mk sample barcode plus Illumina barcodes. TruSeq adapter sequences along with Illumina sample barcodes were introduced in two successive PCR steps. Sequencing of the TCR alpha and beta cDNA libraries was done on the Illumina HiSeq platform using custom primers. Regarding the original processing steps: Unique molecular identifiers were extracted from raw reads with MiGEC, and CDR3 positions were determined with MiXCR. Recombination models were inferred per individual with the repgenHMM and IGoR tools using an EM algorithm. The analysis of shared clonotypes was done with the tcR package in R, with sharing normalized by the product of cloneset sizes. To study raw recombination without the effects of thymic and clonal selection, out-of-frame nonproductive sequences were analyzed. TCRdb reworked the public reads: Q25 trimming with fastp, MiXCR clone assembly, productive beta chains retained. CDR3 protein duplicates are merged, each entry listing the most common genes and DNA. The authors' filters were not applied to this entry. The sample table holds more than 400,000 distinct CDR3 sequences, of which approximately 14% were seen once. Roughly 0.43% of the sample comes from the top ten.

A note on this clonotype: Its antigen remains unidentified. Base qualities are not recorded, but no much larger clone differs from it by a single base.

The cysteine opens and the phenylalanine closes a CDR3 of 14 amino acids. Of all the DNA, just the CDR3 is kept, 42 bases in frame from base 1. As encoded in the germline V gene, CDR1 is MDHEN while CDR2 is SYDVKM. Cut back by 10 bases and 7 bases, the V and J ends lie 20 bases apart. The sample was also linked to a second study, of yellow fever vaccine responses in identical twins. As that second study puts it: The authors reported that the T cell response to vaccination in identical twins appeared partly convergent and partly personalized. Focusing on identical twins, the study followed the T cell clones that responded to the vaccine, and did so with precision.

Sequencing was carried out using CD4+ T cells sorted from blood. The chain employs TRBV28 and TRBJ2-1, and perhaps TRBD2 as D gene, on 6 matching bases. The clonotype comes from a woman under 30 in good health. The CDR3 in this case is CAIKTRTFSNEQFF. At the DNA level, the sequence is TGTGCCATAAAGACTAGGACGTTTAGTAATGAGCAGTTCTTC. Where the CDR3 stops, the reference TRBV28 and TRBJ2-1 genes take over; the full variable domain is DVKVTQSSRYLVKRTGEKVFLECVQDMDHENMFWYRQDPGLGLRLIYFSYDVKMKEKGDIPEGYSVSREKKERFSLILESASTNQTSMYLCAIKTRTFSNEQFFGPGTRLTVL.